This TCR beta chain stems from a study of T-cell reconstitution after alpha-beta-depleted transplantation in children (TCRdb year 2016). A note on the overall study: T-cell immune reconstitution after TCRalphabeta/CD19-depleted allogeneic hematopoietic cell transplantation in children was quantitatively tracked in the study by means of TCR repertoire profiling.

This clonotype was found many times. Its antigen has not been determined. Per-base quality was not reported, and no clone a single base away is much larger than it. Receptor libraries were prepared by PCR. TCRdb shows the sequencer as Illumina HiSeq 2500. TCR libraries were prepared with molecular barcoding, using unique molecular identifiers to normalize TCRbeta repertoire quantification. TCRdb reanalyzed the raw reads on its own, using fastp at Q25 for trimming and MiXCR for clone calling, and kept in-frame beta chains. Each record represents a unique CDR3 protein, reported with the most common genes and DNA among its rows. The sample contains more than 150,000 distinct CDR3 sequences, around 7% of them found a single time. The ten top clones hold 3% to 3.5% of the sample. There are 15 amino acids in the CDR3, from cysteine to phenylalanine inclusive. The sequence is cut down to CDR3 DNA, 45 bases in frame from base 1. V is trimmed back by 4 bases and J by 6 bases, and the junction contains 7 bases that no gene match accounts for.

The input for sequencing was PBMCs from the stem cell graft donor, taken from the stem cell graft. In this chain, TRBV12-3 or TRBV12-4 is recombined with TRBJ2-1, with TRBD1 matching 9 junction bases. The TCR was taken from a human donor who donated a stem cell graft to a child with Wiskott-Aldrich syndrome. Read as DNA, the sequence is TGTGCCAGCAGTTCCCCGGGACAGGGAACCAATGAGCAGTTCTTC. It translates to CASSSPGQGTNEQFF.